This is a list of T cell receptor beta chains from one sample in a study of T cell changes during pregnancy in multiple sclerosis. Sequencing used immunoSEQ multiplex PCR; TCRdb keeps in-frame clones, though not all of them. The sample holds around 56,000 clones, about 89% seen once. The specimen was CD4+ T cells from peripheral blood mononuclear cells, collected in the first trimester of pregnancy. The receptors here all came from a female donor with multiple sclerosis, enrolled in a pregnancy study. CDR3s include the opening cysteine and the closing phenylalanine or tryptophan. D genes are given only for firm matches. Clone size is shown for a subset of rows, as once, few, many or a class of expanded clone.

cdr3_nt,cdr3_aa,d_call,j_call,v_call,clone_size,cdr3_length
TGTGCCACCCGGGACTATCTTAACCACAATGAGCAGTTCTTC,CATRDYLNHNEQFF,TRBD2,TRBJ2-1,TRBV10-3,NA,14
TGTGCCAGTAATACGGGGACAGGAGGAGAGACCCAGTACTTC,CASNTGTGGETQYF,TRBD1,TRBJ2-5,TRBV19,NA,14
TGCAGCGCCGAGCGGGACACGAACACTGAAGCTTTCTTT,CSAERDTNTEAFF,NA,TRBJ1-1,TRBV29-1,few,13
TGTGCCAGCCTTGGGACAGGGAACACCGGGGAGCTGTTTTTT,CASLGTGNTGELFF,TRBD1,TRBJ2-2,TRBV28,NA,14
TGTGCCAGCAGCTTAGCGTTTAGAGAGACCCAGTACTTC,CASSLAFRETQYF,NA,TRBJ2-5,TRBV7-2,NA,13
TGTGCCAGCAGCTTGGCCAGGGGATACGAGCAGTACTTC,CASSLARGYEQYF,NA,TRBJ2-7,TRBV5-6,NA,13
TGTGCCAGCAGCTTAACGGCGGGGGGGTATGCCGGGGAGCTGTTTTTT,CASSLTAGGYAGELFF,TRBD2,TRBJ2-2,TRBV7-3,NA,16
TGCAGTCTATACAGGGCAGATACGCAGTATTTT,CSLYRADTQYF,NA,TRBJ2-3,TRBV20-1,NA,11
TGTGCCAGTAGTAGAGGGACTATATACGATACGCAGTATTTT,CASSRGTIYDTQYF,TRBD2,TRBJ2-3,TRBV19,NA,14
TGTGCCACCAGCCCTGACAGGGGGTACGAAAAACTGTTTTTT,CATSPDRGYEKLFF,TRBD1,TRBJ1-4,TRBV15,NA,14
TGCGCCAGCAGCTTACTTCAGGGGAGCGGCACCGGGGAGCTGTTTTTT,CASSLLQGSGTGELFF,NA,TRBJ2-2,TRBV5-1,NA,16
TGTGCCAGCAGCGCCGACAGGGCCCCCTCTGGAAACACCATATATTTT,CASSADRAPSGNTIYF,TRBD1,TRBJ1-3,TRBV9,NA,16
TGTGCCAGCAGTGAATCTCGGAGTAAAGCTAACTATGGCTACACCTTC,CASSESRSKANYGYTF,NA,TRBJ1-2,TRBV25-1,NA,16
TGTGCCAGCACCAATTCCAGGCTCACTGAAGCTTTCTTT,CASTNSRLTEAFF,NA,TRBJ1-1,TRBV21-1,NA,13
TGTGCCAGCAGCCGCGGGACAGGAAGGAACACTGAAGCTTTCTTT,CASSRGTGRNTEAFF,TRBD1,TRBJ1-1,TRBV6-5,NA,15
TGTGCCAGCCTACAGGGAACCTACGAGCAGTACTTC,CASLQGTYEQYF,NA,TRBJ2-7,TRBV6-1,NA,12
TGTGCCAGCAGTTACAGGAATGGGGCCTCCTACGAGCAGTACTTC,CASSYRNGASYEQYF,NA,TRBJ2-7,TRBV6-5,NA,15
TGTGCCAGCAGTTCCCCCGGGGAGGTACACTATGGCTACACCTTC,CASSSPGEVHYGYTF,NA,TRBJ1-2,TRBV28,NA,15
TGTGCCAGCAGCCAAGGGAGGTTTGGGGTCACTGAAGCTTTCTTT,CASSQGRFGVTEAFF,NA,TRBJ1-1,TRBV14,once,15
TGTGCCAGCAGCTCCCCCGGGCGGGGGGCCGTAGAGCAGTTCTTC,CASSSPGRGAVEQFF,TRBD2,TRBJ2-1,TRBV7-2,NA,15
TGTGCCAGCAGCCCTGGACAGATTCAAGAGACCCAGTACTTC,CASSPGQIQETQYF,NA,TRBJ2-5,TRBV9,NA,14
TGCGCCAGCAGCCAAGTTCGCAGGGTGAACACTGAAGCTTTCTTT,CASSQVRRVNTEAFF,NA,TRBJ1-1,TRBV4-3,NA,15
TGTGCCAGCAGCCGCCGACTAGCGGGCACCGGGGAGCTGTTTTTT,CASSRRLAGTGELFF,TRBD2,TRBJ2-2,TRBV7-3,once,15
TGCGCCAGCAGCCACCTCAGGGGGGCACACAATGAGCAGTTCTTC,CASSHLRGAHNEQFF,NA,TRBJ2-1,TRBV5-1,NA,15
TGTGCCAGCACCTCCTTAATCATACAAAACACTGAAGCTTTCTTT,CASTSLIIQNTEAFF,NA,TRBJ1-1,TRBV6-1,NA,15
TGTGCCAGCTCACCACTTAGCGGGGGGCTGAAAGAGACCCAGTACTTC,CASSPLSGGLKETQYF,TRBD2,TRBJ2-5,TRBV18,NA,16
TGCGCCAGCAGCTCACGACTAGCAAACTACAATGAGCAGTTCTTC,CASSSRLANYNEQFF,TRBD2,TRBJ2-1,TRBV5-1,NA,15
TGCAGCGTGGGGACAGGGGGGTTCAATGAGCAGTTCTTC,CSVGTGGFNEQFF,TRBD1,TRBJ2-1,TRBV29-1,NA,13
TGTGCCAGTAGTCGGACAGGGGGAGTTGAAAAACTGTTTTTT,CASSRTGGVEKLFF,TRBD1,TRBJ1-4,TRBV19,NA,14
TGTGCCAGCAGCCGATCCGCCGGGGACAATGAGCAGTTCTTC,CASSRSAGDNEQFF,NA,TRBJ2-1,TRBV7-2,NA,14
TGTGCCAGCAGACCCACAGGGGGCGCGGGGCAGCCCCAGCATTTT,CASRPTGGAGQPQHF,TRBD1,TRBJ1-5,TRBV6-5,NA,15
TGTGCCGGAGGGGGGGGCAGAAACTATGGCTACACCTTC,CAGGGGRNYGYTF,NA,TRBJ1-2,TRBV7-9,NA,13
TGCGCCAGCTCCGGACAGGGAGGTGGAAACACCATATATTTT,CASSGQGGGNTIYF,TRBD1,TRBJ1-3,TRBV10-2,NA,14
TGTGCCAGCAGTTCTCAGGGGGCTAAGGCTGAAGCTTTCTTT,CASSSQGAKAEAFF,TRBD1,TRBJ1-1,TRBV5-4,NA,14
TGTGCCAGCAGCTTGGGTCTAAATTACCCCTTC,CASSLGLNYPF,NA,TRBJ1-2,TRBV5-8,NA,11
TGTGCCCCCCCGGGGAGCTCCTACAATGAGCAGTTCTTC,CAPPGSSYNEQFF,NA,TRBJ2-1,TRBV30,NA,13
TGTGCCAGCAGCCGAGGGCGGGAAGCTTTCTTT,CASSRGREAFF,NA,TRBJ1-1,TRBV7-3,NA,11
TGCGCCAGCAGCCAGGGGGGGAGGAATCCGAGGGGAGATACGCAGTATTTT,CASSQGGRNPRGDTQYF,TRBD2,TRBJ2-3,TRBV4-1,NA,17
TGCGCCAGCAGCTTGGCCGGGGGTGAAGCTTTCTTT,CASSLAGGEAFF,NA,TRBJ1-1,TRBV5-1,NA,12
TGTGCCAGCAGCTCGGGACTCGAGGCCTACGAGCAGTACTTC,CASSSGLEAYEQYF,NA,TRBJ2-7,TRBV9,NA,14
TGCGCCAGCAGCTTCACTTTGGGACAGAGCAACACTGAAGCTTTCTTT,CASSFTLGQSNTEAFF,TRBD1,TRBJ1-1,TRBV5-1,once,16
TGTGCCAGCTCACCGGGGCTAACCGGGGAGCTGTTTTTT,CASSPGLTGELFF,NA,TRBJ2-2,TRBV18,NA,13
TGTGCCAGCTACACGGTGGAGTACACCGGGGAGCTGTTTTTT,CASYTVEYTGELFF,NA,TRBJ2-2,TRBV18,NA,14
TGCGCCAGCAGCCAAGATATAGGGTCTAGCGGGAGCACAGATACGCAGTATTTT,CASSQDIGSSGSTDTQYF,TRBD2,TRBJ2-3,TRBV4-3,NA,18
TGTGCCAGCAGCTTTAAGACCGGGACAGCAAGATTTAATGAAAAACTGTTTTTT,CASSFKTGTARFNEKLFF,TRBD1,TRBJ1-4,TRBV7-9,once,18
TGTGCCAGCAGCCCTAACCGGGATCAGCCCCAGCATTTT,CASSPNRDQPQHF,NA,TRBJ1-5,TRBV7-6,NA,13
TGTGCCAGCAGCAGGCTCGGGACTAACGGGGGAGCTAGCACAGATACGCAGTATTTT,CASSRLGTNGGASTDTQYF,TRBD2,TRBJ2-3,TRBV9,NA,19
TGTGCCAGCCTTCCCCAACGGGACAGGTATTACGAGCAGTACTTC,CASLPQRDRYYEQYF,TRBD1,TRBJ2-7,TRBV6-1,NA,15
TGTGCCAGCAGCGGATGGACAGGGGTCACCTACGAGCAGTACTTC,CASSGWTGVTYEQYF,TRBD1,TRBJ2-7,TRBV7-8,NA,15
TGTGCCAGCAGTGAATCGGGGGGCAAATATAATTCACCCCTCCACTTT,CASSESGGKYNSPLHF,NA,TRBJ1-6,TRBV2,NA,16
TGTGCCAGCAGCCCCGCTCCCTCCTGGCAAGCTTTCTTT,CASSPAPSWQAFF,NA,TRBJ1-1,TRBV6-5,NA,13
TGTGCCAGCAGTGGAGACAGGTATAATGAAAAACTGTTTTTT,CASSGDRYNEKLFF,NA,TRBJ1-4,TRBV2,NA,14
TGCAGTGCTAGGTCGTATGGCTACACCTTC,CSARSYGYTF,NA,TRBJ1-2,TRBV20-1,once,10
TGTGCCAGCAGTGGGGGGACAGGGTCCTTTAATGAGCAGTTCTTC,CASSGGTGSFNEQFF,TRBD1,TRBJ2-1,TRBV6-1,NA,15
TGTGCCAGCAGTGGTTCGAACAGGGCACTCGCCGGATCACCCCTCCACTTT,CASSGSNRALAGSPLHF,NA,TRBJ1-6,TRBV25-1,NA,17
TGTGCCAGCAGCTTATCGGAGGTAGTTTGGCGGGGGGGCCCAGATACGCAGTATTTT,CASSLSEVVWRGGPDTQYF,TRBD2,TRBJ2-3,TRBV7-2,NA,19
TGTGCCAGCAGAGTACAGACAGGGGCTAACACTGAAGCTTTCTTT,CASRVQTGANTEAFF,TRBD1,TRBJ1-1,TRBV7-9,NA,15